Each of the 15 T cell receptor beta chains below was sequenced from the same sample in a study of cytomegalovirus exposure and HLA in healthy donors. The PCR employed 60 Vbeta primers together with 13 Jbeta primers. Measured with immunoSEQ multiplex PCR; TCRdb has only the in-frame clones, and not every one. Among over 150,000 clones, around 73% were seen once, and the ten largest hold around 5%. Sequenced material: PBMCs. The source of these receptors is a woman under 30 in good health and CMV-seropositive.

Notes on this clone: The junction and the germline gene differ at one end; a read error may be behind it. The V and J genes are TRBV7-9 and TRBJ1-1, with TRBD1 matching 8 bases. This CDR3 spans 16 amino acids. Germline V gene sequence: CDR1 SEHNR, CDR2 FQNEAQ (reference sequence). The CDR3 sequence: CSSSYVTGENWAEAFF. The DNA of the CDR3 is TGTTCCAGCAGCTACGTGACAGGGGAAAACTGGGCTGAAGCTTTCTTT.

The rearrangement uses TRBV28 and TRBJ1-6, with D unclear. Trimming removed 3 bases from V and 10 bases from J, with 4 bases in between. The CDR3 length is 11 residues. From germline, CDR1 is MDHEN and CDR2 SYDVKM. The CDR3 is CASSFSSPLHF. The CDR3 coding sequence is TGTGCCAGCAGTTTTTCGTCACCCCTCCACTTT. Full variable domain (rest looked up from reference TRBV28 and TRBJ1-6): DVKVTQSSRYLVKRTGEKVFLECVQDMDHENMFWYRQDPGLGLRLIYFSYDVKMKEKGDIPEGYSVSREKKERFSLILESASTNQTSMYLCASSFSSPLHFGNGTRLTVT.

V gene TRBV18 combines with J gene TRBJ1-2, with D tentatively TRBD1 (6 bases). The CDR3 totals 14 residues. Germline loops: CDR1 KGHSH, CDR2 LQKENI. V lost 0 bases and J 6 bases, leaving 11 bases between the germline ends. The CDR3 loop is CASSPPGGQDGYTF. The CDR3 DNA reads TGTGCCAGCTCACCACCGGGGGGGCAGGATGGCTACACCTTC.

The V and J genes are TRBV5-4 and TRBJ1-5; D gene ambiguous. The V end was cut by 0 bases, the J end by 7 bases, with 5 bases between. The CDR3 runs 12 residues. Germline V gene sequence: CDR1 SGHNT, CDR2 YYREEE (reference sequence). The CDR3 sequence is CASSLDSQPQHF. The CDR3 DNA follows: TGTGCCAGCAGCTTGGACAGCCAGCCCCAGCATTTT. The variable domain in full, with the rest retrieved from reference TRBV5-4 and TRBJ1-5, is ETGVTQSPTHLIKTRGQQVTLRCSSQSGHNTVSWYQQALGQGPQFIFQYYREEENGRGNFPPRFSGLQFPNYSSELNVNALELDDSALYLCASSLDSQPQHFGDGTRLSIL.

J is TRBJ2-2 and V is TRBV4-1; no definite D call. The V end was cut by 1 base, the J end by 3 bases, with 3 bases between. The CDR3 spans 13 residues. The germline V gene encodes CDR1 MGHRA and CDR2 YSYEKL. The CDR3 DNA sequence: TGCGCCAGCAGCCAAGTAGACACCGGGGAGCTGTTTTTT. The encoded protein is CASSQVDTGELFF.

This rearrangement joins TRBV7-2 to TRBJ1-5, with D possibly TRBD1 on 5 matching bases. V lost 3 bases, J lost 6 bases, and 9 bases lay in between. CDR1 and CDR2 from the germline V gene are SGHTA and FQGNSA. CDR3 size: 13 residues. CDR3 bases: TGTGCCAGCAGCTTCGGCAGGGTTCAGCCCCAGCATTTT. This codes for CASSFGRVQPQHF. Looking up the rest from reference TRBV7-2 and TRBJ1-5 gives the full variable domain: GAGVSQSPSNKVTEKGKDVELRCDPISGHTALYWYRQSLGQGLEFLIYFQGNSAPDKSGLPSDRFSAERTGGSVSTLTIQRTQQEDSAVYLCASSFGRVQPQHFGDGTRLSIL.

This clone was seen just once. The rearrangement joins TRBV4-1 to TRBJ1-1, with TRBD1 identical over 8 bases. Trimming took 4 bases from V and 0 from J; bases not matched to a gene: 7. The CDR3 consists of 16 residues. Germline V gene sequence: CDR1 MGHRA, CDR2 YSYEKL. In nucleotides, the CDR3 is TGCGCCAGCAGCCCTCGGACAGGGTTAATGAACACTGAAGCTTTCTTT. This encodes CASSPRTGLMNTEAFF.

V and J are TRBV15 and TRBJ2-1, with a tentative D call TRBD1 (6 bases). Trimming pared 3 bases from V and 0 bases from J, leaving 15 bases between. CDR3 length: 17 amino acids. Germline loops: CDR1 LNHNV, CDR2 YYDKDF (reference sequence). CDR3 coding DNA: TGTGCCACCAGCAGCCGTGGACAGACCAGCTCCTACAATGAGCAGTTCTTC. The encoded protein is CATSSRGQTSSYNEQFF.

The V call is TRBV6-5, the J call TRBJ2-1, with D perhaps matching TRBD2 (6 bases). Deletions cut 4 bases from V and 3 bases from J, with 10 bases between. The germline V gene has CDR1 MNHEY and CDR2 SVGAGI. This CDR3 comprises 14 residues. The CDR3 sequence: CASSFRGVYNEQFF. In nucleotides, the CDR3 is TGTGCCAGCAGTTTCCGCGGGGTCTACAATGAGCAGTTCTTC.

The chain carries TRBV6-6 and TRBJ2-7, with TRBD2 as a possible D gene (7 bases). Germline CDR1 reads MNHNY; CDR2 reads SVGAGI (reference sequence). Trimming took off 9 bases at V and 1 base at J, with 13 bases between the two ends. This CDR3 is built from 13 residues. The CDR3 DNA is TGTGCCAGTCATAGGGGGGGGTCCTACGAGCAGTACTTC. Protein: CASHRGGSYEQYF.

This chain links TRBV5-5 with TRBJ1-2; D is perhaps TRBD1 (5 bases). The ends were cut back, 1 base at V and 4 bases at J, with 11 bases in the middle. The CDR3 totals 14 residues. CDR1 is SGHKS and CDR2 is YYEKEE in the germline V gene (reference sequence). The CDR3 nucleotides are TGTGCCAGCAGCTTGTCTGGGGGGACCTATGGCTACACCTTC. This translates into CASSLSGGTYGYTF.

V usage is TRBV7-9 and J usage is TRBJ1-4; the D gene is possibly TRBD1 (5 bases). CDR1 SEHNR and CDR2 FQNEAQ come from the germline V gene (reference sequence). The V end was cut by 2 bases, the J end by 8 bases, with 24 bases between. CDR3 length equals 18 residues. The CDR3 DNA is TGTGCCAGCAGCTTACGGATTGGGGCCTCACCCAGTCGGGAAAAACTGTTTTTT. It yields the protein CASSLRIGASPSREKLFF.

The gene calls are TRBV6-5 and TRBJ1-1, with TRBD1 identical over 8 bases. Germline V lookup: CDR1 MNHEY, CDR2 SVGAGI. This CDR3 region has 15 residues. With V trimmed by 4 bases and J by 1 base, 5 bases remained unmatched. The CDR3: CASSLPGQGNTEAFF. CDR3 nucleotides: TGTGCCAGCAGTTTGCCCGGACAGGGGAACACTGAAGCTTTCTTT.

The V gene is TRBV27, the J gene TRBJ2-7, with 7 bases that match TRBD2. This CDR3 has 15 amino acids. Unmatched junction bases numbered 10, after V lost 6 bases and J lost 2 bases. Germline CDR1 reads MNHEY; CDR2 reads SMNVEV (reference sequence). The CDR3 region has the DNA TGTGCCAGCAGCCCGGGGTTGGGGGGGGCCTACGAGCAGTACTTC. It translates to CASSPGLGGAYEQYF.

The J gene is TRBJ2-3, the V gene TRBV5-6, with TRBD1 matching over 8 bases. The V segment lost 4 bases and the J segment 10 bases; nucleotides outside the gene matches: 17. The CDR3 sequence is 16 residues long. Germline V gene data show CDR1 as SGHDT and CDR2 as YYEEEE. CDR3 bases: TGTGCCAGCAGCCCATCAGGACAGGGTAGAATATTTGCGCAGTATTTT. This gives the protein CASSPSGQGRIFAQYF.